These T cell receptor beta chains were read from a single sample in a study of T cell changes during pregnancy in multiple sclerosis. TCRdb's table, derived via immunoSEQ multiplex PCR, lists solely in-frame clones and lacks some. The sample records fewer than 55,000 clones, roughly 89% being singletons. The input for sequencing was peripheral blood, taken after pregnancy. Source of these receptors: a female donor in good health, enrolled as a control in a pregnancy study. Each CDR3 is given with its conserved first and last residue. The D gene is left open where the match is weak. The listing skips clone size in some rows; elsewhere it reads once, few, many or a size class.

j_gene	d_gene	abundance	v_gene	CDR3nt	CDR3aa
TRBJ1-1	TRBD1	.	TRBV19	TGTGCCAGTAGCTCGACAGGGGCCCGTACTGAAGCTTTCTTT	CASSSTGARTEAFF
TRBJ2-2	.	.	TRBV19	TGTGCCAGTAGTCCCCCGACAAACACCGGGGAGCTGTTTTTT	CASSPPTNTGELFF
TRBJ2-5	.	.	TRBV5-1	TGCGCCAGCAGCTTGGTCGGGCAGGGGCAAGAGACCCAGTACTTC	CASSLVGQGQETQYF
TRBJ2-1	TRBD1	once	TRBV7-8	TGTGCCAGCAGCTTTCGGGACAGCCACGGACCCGACTTCAATGAGCAGTTCTTC	CASSFRDSHGPDFNEQFF
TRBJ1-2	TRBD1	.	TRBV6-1	TGTGCCAGCAGTGAAGAGGCAGGGGGGTATTCTGGCTACACCTTC	CASSEEAGGYSGYTF
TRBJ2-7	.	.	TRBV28	TGTGCCAGCAGTTCCGAACAGGCTTACTCCTACGAGCAGTACTTC	CASSSEQAYSYEQYF
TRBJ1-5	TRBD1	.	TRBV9	TGTGCCAGCAGCCCCGGGGACAGGGAACGACAGCCCCAGCATTTT	CASSPGDRERQPQHF
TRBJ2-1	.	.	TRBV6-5	TGTGCCAGCACCCTAGGGAGTGGGGAGCAGTTCTTC	CASTLGSGEQFF
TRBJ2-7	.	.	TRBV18	TGTGCCAGCTCACCACTGGGCCCGATGGACGAGCAGTACTTC	CASSPLGPMDEQYF
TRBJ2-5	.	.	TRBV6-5	TGTGCCAGCAGTTTTCTCGTAGGGGAAAAAGAGACCCAGTACTTC	CASSFLVGEKETQYF
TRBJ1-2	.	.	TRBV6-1	TGTGCCAGCAGTGAAGTGGCGGGGGGTATAATTAATGGCTACACCTTC	CASSEVAGGIINGYTF
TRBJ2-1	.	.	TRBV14	TGTGCCAGCGCAAAACAGGAAGGGTACAATGAGCAGTTCTTC	CASAKQEGYNEQFF
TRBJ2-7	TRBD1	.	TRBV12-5	TGTGCTAGTGGTAACGCCGCCGGGACAGGGGCCTACGAGCAGTACTTC	CASGNAAGTGAYEQYF
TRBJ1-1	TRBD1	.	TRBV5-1	TGCGCCAGCAGCTTGGGGGACAGGGGCGGGACTGAAGCTTTCTTT	CASSLGDRGGTEAFF
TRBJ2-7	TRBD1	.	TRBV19	TGTGCCAGTAGCACTAGGACAGGGTACTACGAGCAGTACTTC	CASSTRTGYYEQYF
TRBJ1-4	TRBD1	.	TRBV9	TGTGCCAGCAGCCCTCGGACAGGGGAACTGTTTTTT	CASSPRTGELFF
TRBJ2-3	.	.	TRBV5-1	TGCGCCAGCAGCTTGTTCTGGGAGAGTAGCACAGATACGCAGTATTTT	CASSLFWESSTDTQYF
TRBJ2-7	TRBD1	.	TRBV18	TGTGCCAGCTCACCGGGGCAGGGGGACGAGCAGTACTTC	CASSPGQGDEQYF
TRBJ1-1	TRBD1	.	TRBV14	TGTGCCAGCAGCCAAAGGACAGGGGTCTTGAACACTGAAGCTTTCTTT	CASSQRTGVLNTEAFF
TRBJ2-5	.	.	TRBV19	TGTGCCAGTAGTATAGATCCCGGAGTGGAGACCCAGTACTTC	CASSIDPGVETQYF
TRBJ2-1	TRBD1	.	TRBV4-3	TGCGCCAGCAGCCGCAGACAGGGGGCTTGGGATGAGCAGTTCTTC	CASSRRQGAWDEQFF
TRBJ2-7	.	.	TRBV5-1	TGCGCCAGCTCTGACGAGATGGGGAGGTACGAGCAGTACTTC	CASSDEMGRYEQYF